These T cell receptor beta chains were read from a single sample in a study of T cells in Graves' hyperthyroidism and ophthalmopathy. TCRdb reanalysed the multiplex PCR reads using MiXCR and keeps one entry per CDR3 protein. The sample includes about 600,000 distinct CDR3 sequences, more than 12% of them seen just once. Sequenced sample: blood. The receptors stem from a woman aged 50 to 60 with Graves' ophthalmopathy. Both conserved end residues are part of each CDR3. A D gene is named only where the DNA matches it firmly. Size is omitted from some rows. Given values are once, few, many or a class for expanded clones.

D | size | J | V | DNA | CDR3
TRBD1 | many | TRBJ1-5 | TRBV28 | TGTGCCAGCAGTCCCTACCGGACAGGGGACATCCAGCCCCAGCATTTT | CASSPYRTGDIQPQHF
TRBD1 | - | TRBJ2-7 | TRBV6-5 | TGTGCCAGCAGTTACACGCCAAAACAGGGGGCCCACGAGCAGTACTTC | CASSYTPKQGAHEQYF
TRBD1 | few | TRBJ1-2 | TRBV6-1 | TGTACCAGCAGCTGGGACAGGGCGAGCCGGGGCTACACCTTC | CTSSWDRASRGYTF
- | - | TRBJ1-1 | TRBV18 | TGTGCCAGCTCACTCTCGGACGCCGTGGACACTGAAGCTTTCTTT | CASSLSDAVDTEAFF
TRBD2 | many | TRBJ2-7 | TRBV5-6 | TGTGCCAGCAGCCGACCTGGGAGGGGCTACGAGCAGTACTTC | CASSRPGRGYEQYF
TRBD1 | many | TRBJ2-7 | TRBV6-1 | TGTGCCAGCAGTTCCCCCGGGACAGGGGGCTACGAGCAGTACTTC | CASSSPGTGGYEQYF
- | many | TRBJ2-2 | TRBV7-9 | TGTGCCAGCACCCCCAGAGCACAGGGCGACGGGGAGCTGTTTTTT | CASTPRAQGDGELFF
TRBD2 | few | TRBJ2-7 | TRBV19 | TGTGCCAGTAGTTCGAGACTAGCGGGAGTAGGCGAGCAGTACTTC | CASSSRLAGVGEQYF
- | many | TRBJ1-1 | TRBV7-3 | TGTGCCAGCAGCTTAAGTGGTCTGGGGACTGAAGCTTTCTTT | CASSLSGLGTEAFF
- | few | TRBJ2-7 | TRBV16 | TGTGCCAGCAGCCAATATGCAAGCTACGAGCAGTACTTC | CASSQYASYEQYF
TRBD1 | few | TRBJ2-1 | TRBV13 | TGTGCCAGCAGGGAGTATACCGGGACAGGGGTTTACAATGAGCAGTTCTTC | CASREYTGTGVYNEQFF
- | few | TRBJ2-2 | TRBV19 | TGTGCCAGTAGTAGCGGGTGGACCGGGGAGCTGTTTTTT | CASSSGWTGELFF
- | many | TRBJ1-1 | TRBV11-2 | TGTGCCAGCAGCCCCCGGACAGTAGCGAACACTGAAGCTTTCTTT | CASSPRTVANTEAFF
- | many | TRBJ1-6 | TRBV12-3/TRBV12-4 | TGTGCCAGCAGTCCCCCGGGACCGGCGTATAATTCACCCCTCCACTTT | CASSPPGPAYNSPLHF
- | many | TRBJ2-7 | TRBV3-1 | TGTGCCAGCAGCCAAGATGGGACGGGAGTGAGGGAGCAGTACTTC | CASSQDGTGVREQYF